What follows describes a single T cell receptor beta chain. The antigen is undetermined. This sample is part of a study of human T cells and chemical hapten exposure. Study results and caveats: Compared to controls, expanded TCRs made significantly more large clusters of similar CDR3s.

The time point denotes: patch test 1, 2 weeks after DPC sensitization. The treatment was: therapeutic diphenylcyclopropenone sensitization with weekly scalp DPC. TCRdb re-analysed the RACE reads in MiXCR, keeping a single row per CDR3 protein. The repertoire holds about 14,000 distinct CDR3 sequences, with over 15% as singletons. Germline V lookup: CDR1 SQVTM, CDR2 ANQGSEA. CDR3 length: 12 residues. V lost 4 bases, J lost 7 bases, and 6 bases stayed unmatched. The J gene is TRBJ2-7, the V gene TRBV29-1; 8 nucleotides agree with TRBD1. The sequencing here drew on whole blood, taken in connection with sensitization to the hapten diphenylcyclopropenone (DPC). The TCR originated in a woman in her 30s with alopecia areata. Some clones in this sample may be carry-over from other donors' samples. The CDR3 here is CSVVDRAEEQYV. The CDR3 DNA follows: TGCAGCGTTGTGGACAGGGCGGAGGAGCAGTACGTC.